Listed below are T cell receptor beta chains from one sample, sequenced in a study of chemoradiotherapy in HPV16-positive cancers. Sequencing was performed with immunoSEQ multiplex PCR; in TCRdb, only in-frame clones are kept and a portion is missing. This table has about 67,000 clones, 85% to 90% appearing once. The input for sequencing was blood, taken from a patient who underwent chemoradiotherapy. These receptor sequences come from a human donor with HPV-associated anogenital cancer. CDR3s leave out the opening cysteine and the closing phenylalanine or tryptophan.

>TRBV5-1
ASSLGRDRATDTQY
>TRBV2
ASSFPLAGGYNEQF
>TRBV7-2
ASSLPRGTYNEQF
>TRBV6-4
ASSDSRNTIY
>TRBV6-5
ASSSHTQGTYGYT
>TRBV27
ASSSSGDVQY
>TRBV27
ASSRPPGLAQY
>TRBV7-7
ARGLAGAPSSYNEQF
>TRBV7-3
ASSFPDLQNAPYGYT
>TRBV19
ASSITGDSPLH
>TRBV9
ASSPIRDRAGELF
>TRBV7-2
ASSSPGGTRYEQY
>TRBV5-1
ASSLGGGRVVADTQY
>TRBV6-5
ASSRDRKNIQY
>TRBV6-6
ASSYSWNYGYT
>TRBV9
ASSVGTVMNTEAF
>TRBV4-1
ASSQDGASGRPYNEQF
>TRBV5-6
ASSLGALKGFTYEQY
>TRBV7-9
ASSLSGDYQPQH
>TRBV7-9
ASMGQLPHGYT
>TRBV28
ASRRVLAF
>TRBV28
ASKGLGSQETQY
>TRBV11-2
ASTSPGAFGPGELF
>TRBV6-5
ASSLLAGGFYEQY
>TRBV28
ASSNRDRGRDTQY
>TRBV2
ASSEPIGEETQY
>TRBV7-9
ASTYREGNPEAF
>TRBV9
ASSVDAGGNTEAF
>TRBV28
ASSLRRLRGGEAF
>TRBV5-1
ASSVTRPNTEAF
>TRBV4-1
ASSQRVDQPQH
>TRBV7-7
ASSLWASGSNEQF
>TRBV6-6
ASSYPGRNTEAF
>TRBV19
ASSIGGLEAF
>TRBV25-1
ASSDRGGAF
>TRBV2
ASSPPPAWSSYEQY
>TRBV5-6
ASSLERQGEDEQY
>TRBV12-2
ASRLPGAAGPFAQPQH
>TRBV5-1
ASSFGTGGNYGYT
>TRBV10-3
AIRTGPNQPQH
>TRBV5-1
ASSLEQGTDGYT
>TRBV27
ASSILGSNQPQH
>TRBV12-5
ASGLVAETQY
>TRBV6-1
ATTLGITEAF
>TRBV5-4
ASSLTGSGDTEAF
>TRBV7-8
ASSNRGSRETQY
>TRBV19
ASSTRLGTEAF
>TRBV10-3
AISDGYSQETQY
>TRBV7-3
ASSLSGQYTEAF